These 16 T cell receptor beta chains share one sample of origin, sequenced in a study of T cell responses to AZD1222 COVID-19 vaccine. Libraries were prepared by immunoSEQ multiplex PCR; TCRdb keeps only in-frame clonotypes and omits some of them. The sample has approximately 140,000 clones; 82% are singletons. The sequencing here drew on peripheral blood, taken on day 0 of MenACWY control vaccination. The receptors come from an adult in good health.

V and J are TRBV19 and TRBJ1-4; 8 bases map to TRBD1. V gave up 3 bases and J gave up 2 bases; unmatched junction bases: 8. CDR3 size: 17 residues. Germline assignment: CDR1 LNHDA and CDR2 SQIVND (reference sequence). The CDR3: CASSIPGRGRTNEKLFF. The DNA of the CDR3 is TGTGCCAGTAGTATCCCGGGCAGGGGGCGGACTAATGAAAAACTGTTTTTT.

The chain uses TRBV18 and TRBJ1-1, with D unclear. Trimming removed 3 bases at V and 0 bases at J, with 8 bases between. Germline CDR1 and CDR2: KGHSH and LQKENI. The CDR3 is 14 amino acids. This CDR3 reads CASSPVAVNTEAFF. In nucleotides, the CDR3 is TGTGCCAGCTCACCGGTTGCAGTGAACACTGAAGCTTTCTTT.

The V and J genes are TRBV2 and TRBJ1-6; D not certain. V lost 7 bases to trimming and J lost 5 bases, with 9 bases between them. CDR1 SNHLY and CDR2 FYNNEI come from the germline V gene. This CDR3 has 13 residues. CDR3 nucleotide sequence: TGTGCCAGCAAGTACTATGATAATTCACCCCTCCACTTT. It specifies CASKYYDNSPLHF.

V and J are TRBV5-5 and TRBJ2-7; tentative D call: TRBD2 (6 bases). The CDR3 spans 14 residues. V was cut by 5 bases and J by 3 bases, with 15 bases left in between. CDR1 and CDR2 (germline): SGHKS, YYEKEE (reference sequence). The CDR3 DNA reads as TGTGCCAGCAGTCTACCCCGGGGGAACTACGAGCAGTACTTC. Translating gives CASSLPRGNYEQYF.

V usage is TRBV7-9 and J usage is TRBJ1-2; D is unresolved. Germline-derived CDR1 and CDR2 are SEHNR and FQNEAQ (reference sequence). The CDR3 has 13 amino acids. The V and J ends lost 7 bases and 0 bases respectively, with 9 bases between them. The CDR3, as DNA: TGTGCCAGCACGGTCCAGGCTAACTATGGCTACACCTTC. Protein product: CASTVQANYGYTF.

This clone was detected only a few times. V is TRBV7-9 and J is TRBJ1-4; D is possibly TRBD1 (5 bases). V was trimmed by 4 bases and J by 4 bases, leaving 13 bases between them. Germline CDR1 SEHNR, CDR2 FQNEAQ (reference sequence). CDR3 length: 15 amino acids. CDR3 sequence (DNA): TGTGCCAGCAGCTCCGGGGGACTCGGTAATGAAAAACTGTTTTTT. Translating it yields CASSSGGLGNEKLFF.

This clone came up once. V and J are TRBV19 and TRBJ1-1; no reliable D call. Trimming took 8 bases from V and 4 from J, leaving 29 bases between them. The length of the CDR3 is 18 residues. The germline V gene has CDR1 LNHDA and CDR2 SQIVND (reference sequence). The CDR3 reads CASYRDGRSRVGSTEAFF. DNA for the CDR3: TGTGCCAGTTACCGTGATGGCCGTTCAAGGGTTGGGAGCACTGAAGCTTTCTTT.

This rearrangement joins TRBV5-1 to TRBJ1-1; D unclear. V was clipped by 5 bases and J by 3 bases, with 14 bases between them. Germline CDR1 SGHRS, CDR2 YFSETQ. The CDR3 is 14 residues long. The CDR3 DNA is TGCGCCAGCAGAGCCTCCCGGGCGGACACTGAAGCTTTCTTT. It yields the protein CASRASRADTEAFF.

In the case of this clone: This sample includes further DNA sequences coding for the same CDR3. The chain has TRBV5-1 and TRBJ2-1; D is possibly TRBD2 (6 bases). The germline V and J ends were trimmed by 0 bases and 5 bases, with 9 bases remaining between them. Per the germline V gene, CDR1 is SGHRS and CDR2 is YFSETQ. There are 14 residues in the CDR3. The CDR3 spells CASSLGLGDNEQFF. The CDR3 coding sequence is TGCGCCAGCAGCTTGGGACTAGGGGACAATGAGCAGTTCTTC.

The gene calls are TRBV18 and TRBJ2-7; D remains ambiguous. Trimming stripped 1 base from V and 2 bases from J, with 6 bases between. From germline, CDR1 is KGHSH and CDR2 LQKENI. This CDR3 has 13 amino acids. For the CDR3, the DNA is TGTGCCAGCTCACCACTTGCGACCTACGAGCAGTACTTC. Translation gives CASSPLATYEQYF.

The CDR3 here is CASKADRAGNTIYF. The CDR3 DNA is TGTGCCAGCAAGGCTGACAGGGCTGGAAACACCATATATTTT. The gene calls are TRBV2 and TRBJ1-3; 7 bases align to TRBD1. Trimming took 7 bases from V and 2 from J; bases not matched to a gene: 5. This CDR3 region has 14 residues. Germline CDR1 reads SNHLY; CDR2 reads FYNNEI.

The chain links TRBV2 to TRBJ2-2; 13 nucleotides match TRBD2. V was clipped by 8 bases and J by 7 bases; unmatched bases: 13. CDR1 SNHLY and CDR2 FYNNEI come from the germline V gene. The CDR3 totals 17 residues. The CDR3 DNA is TGTGCCAGCTCCCCCCTCACTAGCGGGGGGGCCAACGGGGAGCTGTTTTTT. Residues: CASSPLTSGGANGELFF. Full variable domain (rest looked up from reference TRBV2 and TRBJ2-2): EPEVTQTPSHQVTQMGQEVILRCVPISNHLYFYWYRQILGQKVEFLVSFYNNEISEKSEIFDDQFSVERPDGSNFTLKIRSTKLEDSAMYFCASSPLTSGGANGELFFGEGSRLTVL.

The chain employs TRBV19 and TRBJ1-1; D call uncertain. The ends were cut back, 5 bases at V and 0 bases at J, with 10 bases in the middle. This CDR3 region has 14 residues. From germline, CDR1 is LNHDA and CDR2 SQIVND (reference sequence). DNA for the CDR3: TGTGCCAGTAGTCCCTATCAGATGAACACTGAAGCTTTCTTT. As protein: CASSPYQMNTEAFF.

V usage is TRBV4-1 and J usage is TRBJ2-1; 7 bases are shared with TRBD1. Trimming cost V 0 bases and J 9 bases; bases outside gene matches: 5. This CDR3 has 14 residues. Germline V gene data show CDR1 as MGHRA and CDR2 as YSYEKL. CDR3: CASSQEGRGREQFF. The CDR3 nucleotides are TGCGCCAGCAGCCAAGAAGGAAGGGGGCGTGAGCAGTTCTTC.

The rearrangement joins TRBV7-8 to TRBJ1-1; D gene ambiguous. The CDR3 loop spans 13 amino acids. Germline assignment: CDR1 SGHVS and CDR2 FQNEAQ. Between the trimmed V and J ends, which lost 2 bases and 11 bases, there was a span of 15 bases. The DNA of the CDR3 is TGTGCCAGCAGCTTACAGGTCACTGGGGTGGCTTTCTTT. Its protein is CASSLQVTGVAFF.

This clone was seen once. V and J are TRBV14 and TRBJ1-4, with D possibly matching TRBD1 (5 bases). The CDR3 consists of 14 residues. V was trimmed by 4 bases and J by 3 bases, leaving 9 bases between them. From germline, CDR1 is SGHDN and CDR2 FVKESK. CDR3 protein: CASSRAGPNEKLFF. The CDR3 DNA follows: TGTGCCAGCAGCCGAGCGGGGCCTAATGAAAAACTGTTTTTT.